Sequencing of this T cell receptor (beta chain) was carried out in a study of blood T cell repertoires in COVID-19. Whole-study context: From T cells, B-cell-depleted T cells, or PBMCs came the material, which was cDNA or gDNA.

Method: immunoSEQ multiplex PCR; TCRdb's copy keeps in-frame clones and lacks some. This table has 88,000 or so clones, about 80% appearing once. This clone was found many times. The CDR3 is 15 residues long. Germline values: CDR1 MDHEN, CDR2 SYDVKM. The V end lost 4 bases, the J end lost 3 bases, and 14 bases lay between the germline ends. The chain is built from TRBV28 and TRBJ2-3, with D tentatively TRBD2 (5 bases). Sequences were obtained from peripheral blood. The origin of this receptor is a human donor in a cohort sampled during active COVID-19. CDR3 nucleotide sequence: TGTGCCAGCAGTTCCCTTACTACGGGGACAGATACGCAGTATTTT. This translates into CASSSLTTGTDTQYF. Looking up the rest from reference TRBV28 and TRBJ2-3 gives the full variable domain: DVKVTQSSRYLVKRTGEKVFLECVQDMDHENMFWYRQDPGLGLRLIYFSYDVKMKEKGDIPEGYSVSREKKERFSLILESASTNQTSMYLCASSSLTTGTDTQYFGPGTRLTVL.